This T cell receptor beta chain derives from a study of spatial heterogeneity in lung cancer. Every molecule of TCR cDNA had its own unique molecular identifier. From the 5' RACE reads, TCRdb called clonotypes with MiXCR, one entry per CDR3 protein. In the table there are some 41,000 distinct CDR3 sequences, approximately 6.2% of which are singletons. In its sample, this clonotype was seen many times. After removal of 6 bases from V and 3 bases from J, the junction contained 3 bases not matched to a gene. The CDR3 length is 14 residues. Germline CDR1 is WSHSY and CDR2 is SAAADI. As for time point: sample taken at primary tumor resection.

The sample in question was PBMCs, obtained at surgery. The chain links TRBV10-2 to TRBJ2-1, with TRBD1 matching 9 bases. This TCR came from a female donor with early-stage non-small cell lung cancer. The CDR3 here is CASRPGQGYNEQFF. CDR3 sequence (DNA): TGCGCCAGCAGACCGGGACAGGGCTACAATGAGCAGTTCTTC.